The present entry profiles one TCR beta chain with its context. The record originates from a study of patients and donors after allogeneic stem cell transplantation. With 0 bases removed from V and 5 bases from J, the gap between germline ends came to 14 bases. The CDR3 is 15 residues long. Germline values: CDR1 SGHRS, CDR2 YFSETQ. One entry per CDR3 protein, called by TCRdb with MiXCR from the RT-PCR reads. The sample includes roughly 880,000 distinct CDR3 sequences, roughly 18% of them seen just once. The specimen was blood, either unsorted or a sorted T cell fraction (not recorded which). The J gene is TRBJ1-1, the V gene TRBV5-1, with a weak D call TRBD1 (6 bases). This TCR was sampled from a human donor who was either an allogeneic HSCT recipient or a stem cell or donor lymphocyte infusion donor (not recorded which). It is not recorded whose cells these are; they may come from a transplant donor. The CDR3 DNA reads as TGCGCCAGCAGCTTGGAACCCAGGGGAGTAACTGAAGCTTTCTTT. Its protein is CASSLEPRGVTEAFF.